This T cell receptor beta chain was captured in a study of T cell responses to AZD1222 COVID-19 vaccine. Repertoires were generated with immunoSEQ multiplex PCR, while TCRdb's copy carries only in-frame clones and drops some. Counted here are about 180,000 clones, around 89% occurring once; the ten biggest clones make up approximately 4%. Specimen: peripheral blood, collected 28 days after the second dose of the MenACWY control vaccine. The receptor was isolated from an adult who received the MenACWY meningococcal vaccine as a control.

CDR3: CASSVGVRISSGNTIYF. The CDR3 DNA reads as TGTGCCAGCAGCGTAGGGGTTCGGATATCCTCTGGAAACACCATATATTTT. V gene TRBV9 combines with J gene TRBJ1-3; D not resolved. Germline-derived CDR1 and CDR2 are SGDLS and YYNGEE. This CDR3 is 17 amino acids long. Trimming removed 0 bases from V and 0 bases from J, with 13 bases in between.